Shown below are 29 T cell receptor beta chains from a single sample sequenced in a study of T-cell memory formation after mild COVID-19. Each CDR3 protein gets one entry after TCRdb re-called the 5' RACE reads with MiXCR. In the table there are 400,000 to 500,000 distinct CDR3 sequences, around 17% of which are singletons. What was sequenced was PBMCs or a T cell subset sorted from them (not recorded which). Source of these receptors: a man between 18 and 35 years old who had mild COVID-19 (a few samples of this study predate the infection). Cell type and time point are not known.

This clonotype came up a few times. The chain has TRBV7-9 and TRBJ2-1; 7 bases align to TRBD2. CDR1 is SEHNR, CDR2 FQNEAQ, per germline (reference sequence). Unmatched junction bases numbered 8, after V lost 3 bases and J lost 6 bases. CDR3 length equals 15 residues. As DNA, the CDR3 is TGTGCCAGCAGCTTCCGTTCGGTAGCGGGCAATGAGCAGTTCTTC. As protein: CASSFRSVAGNEQFF.

This clonotype has a handful of counts. The chain has TRBV6-6 and TRBJ2-1; 8 bases are a match to TRBD1. This CDR3 region has 14 residues. Per the germline V gene, CDR1 is MNHNY and CDR2 is SVGAGI (reference sequence). V trimming: 5 bases; J trimming: 10 bases; junction bases outside the gene matches: 10. The CDR3 nucleotides read TGTGCCAGCAGTCCCCGGACAGGGCGTTGGGAGCAGTTCTTC. Its translation is CASSPRTGRWEQFF.

This chain connects TRBV7-2 to TRBJ2-3, with 9 bases lining up with TRBD2. CDR3 length: 16 residues. V gave up 5 bases and J gave up 6 bases; unmatched junction bases: 12. The germline gives CDR1 SGHTA, CDR2 FQGNSA. This CDR3 is CASSTPAGGVRDTQYF. DNA for the CDR3: TGTGCCAGCAGCACACCCGCGGGGGGGGTAAGGGATACGCAGTATTTT. Complete variable domain (other parts from reference TRBV7-2 and TRBJ2-3): GAGVSQSPSNKVTEKGKDVELRCDPISGHTALYWYRQSLGQGLEFLIYFQGNSAPDKSGLPSDRFSAERTGGSVSTLTIQRTQQEDSAVYLCASSTPAGGVRDTQYFGPGTRLTVL.

This clonotype was recorded once. The CDR3 loop reads CASIPSRGASYEQYV. The CDR3 region has the DNA TGTGCCAGCATCCCTTCCAGGGGCGCGTCCTACGAGCAGTACGTC. The chain uses TRBV6-2 or TRBV6-3 and TRBJ2-7; perhaps TRBD1 as D (6 bases). The germline V gene encodes CDR1 MNHEY and CDR2 SVGEGT. This CDR3 comprises 15 residues. Deletions cut 7 bases from V and 1 base from J, with 17 bases between.

The chain recombines TRBV7-8 with TRBJ2-5; possible D gene TRBD1, 6 bases. Per the germline V gene, CDR1 is SGHVS and CDR2 is FQNEAQ. V shed 6 bases and J shed 5 bases, with 13 bases lying between them. This CDR3 comprises 13 residues. In nucleotides, the CDR3 is TGTGCCAGCAGAAAGGGGGTTCTGGAGACCCAGTACTTC. It encodes CASRKGVLETQYF.

This chain connects TRBV7-9 to TRBJ1-2, with 8 bases that match TRBD1. Germline CDR1 is SEHNR and CDR2 is FQNEAQ (reference sequence). The junction had 9 bases not matched to a gene; V was cut back by 5 bases and J by 7 bases. The CDR3 consists of 14 residues. CDR3: CASSPTDRVVGYTF. Written as DNA, the CDR3 is TGTGCCAGCAGCCCCACGGACAGGGTGGTTGGCTACACCTTC.

As for this clonotype: This may arise from a read error, as a much more abundant clone is one base away. V and J are TRBV30 and TRBJ2-3; D unclear. This CDR3 contains 10 residues. The germline V and J ends were trimmed by 0 bases and 6 bases, with 1 base remaining between them. Germline values: CDR1 GTSNPN, CDR2 SVGIG (reference sequence). The CDR3 region has the DNA TGTGCCTGGAGTGTTGATACGCAGTATTTT. The encoded protein is CAWSVDTQYF. Variable domain in full (rest from reference TRBV30 and TRBJ2-3): SQTIHQWPATLVQPVGSPLSLECTVEGTSNPNLYWYRQAAGRGLQLLFYSVGIGQISSEVPQNLSASRPQDRQFILSSKKLLLSDSGFYLCAWSVDTQYFGPGTRLTVL.

This clonotype has ten or more counts. V gene TRBV12-3 or TRBV12-4 combines with J gene TRBJ1-1; 7 nucleotides align to TRBD1. The CDR3 consists of 11 residues. V lost 6 bases and J lost 10; bases outside the gene matches: 5. The CDR3 nucleotides are TGTGCCAGCAGCCTGGACAGGCGAGCTTTCTTT. This translates into CASSLDRRAFF.

The table lists this clonotype with a few counts. The rearrangement uses TRBV7-2 and TRBJ1-3; D not resolved. Trimming took 1 base from V and 2 from J, leaving 6 bases between them. The CDR3 is 14 residues long. Germline CDR1 and CDR2: SGHTA and FQGNSA. The CDR3 bases are TGTGCCAGCAGCTTAGTAGCCGCTGGAAACACCATATATTTT. Translating gives CASSLVAAGNTIYF.

This clonotype was counted only a few times. The chain combines TRBV15 with TRBJ2-5; 8 bases are a match to TRBD1. Losses at the gene ends were 3 bases for V and 2 bases for J; bases not matched to a gene: 5. The CDR3 totals 15 residues. Germline CDR1 is LNHNV and CDR2 is YYDKDF (reference sequence). CDR3 residues: CATSSRTGGQETQYF. Here the CDR3 DNA reads TGTGCCACCAGCAGCAGAACAGGGGGGCAAGAGACCCAGTACTTC.

This clonotype was recorded at least ten times. This sequence joins TRBV12-3 or TRBV12-4 and TRBJ1-1; D is uncertain. There are 14 residues in the CDR3. Trimming pared 7 bases from V and 0 bases from J, leaving 12 bases between. For the CDR3, the DNA is TGTGCCAGCACCGACCAGAATATGAACACTGAAGCTTTCTTT. It codes for CASTDQNMNTEAFF.

This clonotype has more than one count but fewer than ten. This rearrangement joins TRBV24-1 to TRBJ2-2; D is perhaps TRBD2 (5 bases). CDR3 size: 14 residues. Germline CDR1 reads KGHDR; CDR2 reads SFDVKD. V lost 8 bases, J lost 4 bases, and 13 bases lay in between. Here the CDR3 reads CATTTRLGTGELFF. The CDR3 region has the DNA TGTGCCACCACCACTAGACTCGGCACCGGGGAGCTGTTTTTT.

The rearrangement links TRBV29-1 to TRBJ2-2, with a possible D match to TRBD1 (6 bases). The CDR3 sequence is 14 residues long. Trimming pared 7 bases from V and 1 base from J, leaving 13 bases between. Germline loops: CDR1 SQVTM, CDR2 ANQGSEA. This CDR3 reads CSGGRGENTGELFF. DNA for the CDR3: TGCAGCGGGGGCAGGGGCGAGAACACCGGGGAGCTGTTTTTT.

The sample holds a few counts of this clonotype. The chain joins TRBV15 to TRBJ1-2; D may be TRBD1 (5 bases). The CDR3 contains 14 residues. Germline lookup yields CDR1 LNHNV and CDR2 YYDKDF (reference sequence). V dropped 5 bases and J dropped 0 bases, with 10 bases sitting between them. The CDR3 DNA reads TGTGCCACCAGCCCGACAGCCACTAACTATGGCTACACCTTC. Translated: CATSPTATNYGYTF.

This clonotype was seen a handful of times. The V and J genes are TRBV3-1 and TRBJ2-5; unclear D gene. CDR3 length: 12 amino acids. V was clipped by 2 bases and J by 5 bases, with 6 bases between them. In germline, CDR1 is LGHDT, CDR2 YNNKEL (reference sequence). The CDR3 here is CASSQSVETQYF. CDR3 nucleotides: TGTGCCAGCAGCCAATCAGTGGAGACCCAGTACTTC.

The sample holds a few counts of this clonotype. The chain uses TRBV12-3 or TRBV12-4 and TRBJ1-2; 7 nucleotides agree with TRBD1. V lost 0 bases to trimming and J lost 8 bases; unmatched junction nucleotides: 9. The CDR3 length is 15 residues. CDR3 bases: TGTGCCAGCAGTTTAGCGGGCGGACAGGCGGGCGGCTACACCTTC. The encoded protein is CASSLAGGQAGGYTF.

The rearrangement uses TRBV5-5 and TRBJ2-6, with a possible D match to TRBD1 (6 bases). The germline V gene has CDR1 SGHKS and CDR2 YYEKEE (reference sequence). V was shortened by 0 bases and J by 3 bases, with 7 bases between the two germline ends. The CDR3 extends over 15 amino acids. CDR3 coding DNA: TGTGCCAGCAGCTTGGCCAGGGGTGGGGCCAACGTCCTGACTTTC. Translated, it gives CASSLARGGANVLTF.

This clonotype was seen only a few times. The V and J genes are TRBV5-1 and TRBJ2-2, with TRBD1 identical over 8 bases. This CDR3 is 16 amino acids long. J was trimmed by 1 base and V by 5 bases; bases with no gene match: 7. Looked up from germline, CDR1 is SGHRS and CDR2 is YFSETQ. The CDR3 DNA reads TGCGCCAGCAGGGCCCGGACAGGGCAGAACACCGGGGAGCTGTTTTTT. Translating it yields CASRARTGQNTGELFF.

V gene TRBV6-2 or TRBV6-3 combines with J gene TRBJ1-1, with D perhaps matching TRBD1 (5 bases). The germline V gene has CDR1 MNHEY and CDR2 SVGEGT. The CDR3 has 14 residues. Trimming left V 4 bases short and J 4 bases short, with 13 bases between. Here the CDR3 DNA reads TGTGCCAGCAGTTTCATCAGGGTGAGCACTGAAGCTTTCTTT. Its translation: CASSFIRVSTEAFF.

The J gene is TRBJ1-2, the V gene TRBV29-1; 8 bases fit TRBD1. This CDR3 contains 13 residues. The germline gives CDR1 SQVTM, CDR2 ANQGSEA. The ends lost 7 bases at V and 3 bases at J; junction bases unmatched: 7. The CDR3, as DNA: TGCAGCGGCCAGGACAGGGAATACTATGGCTACACCTTC. Its translation is CSGQDREYYGYTF.

The genes are TRBV5-4 and TRBJ2-5; 7 nucleotides agree with TRBD2. V lost 3 bases, J lost 5 bases, and 10 bases stayed unmatched. CDR3 length: 15 residues. CDR1 SGHNT and CDR2 YYREEE come from the germline V gene (reference sequence). The CDR3 sequence is CASSSTDWRGETQYF. The CDR3 coding sequence is TGTGCCAGCAGCTCGACGGACTGGCGGGGGGAGACCCAGTACTTC.

For the CDR3, the DNA is TGCGCCAGCAGTGAGTCCGAAGCGGGGGGGCTTAGCGAGCAGTACGTC. This sequence encodes CASSESEAGGLSEQYV. The rearrangement links TRBV10-2 to TRBJ2-7; 10 nucleotides match TRBD2. Trimming at V came to 0 bases and at J to 6 bases, leaving 8 bases not matched to a gene. This CDR3 spans 16 amino acids. The germline V gene encodes CDR1 WSHSY and CDR2 SAAADI.

J is TRBJ1-1 and V is TRBV24-1, with 10 nucleotides matching TRBD1. Per germline, CDR1 KGHDR and CDR2 SFDVKD. The ends lost 3 bases at V and 5 bases at J; junction bases unmatched: 5. The CDR3 extends over 15 amino acids. The CDR3 DNA is TGTGCCACCAGTGATCCCAGGACAGGGGGAACTGAAGCTTTCTTT. This gives the protein CATSDPRTGGTEAFF.

V usage is TRBV28 and J usage is TRBJ1-1; TRBD1 is a possible D gene (6 bases). Trimming removed 7 bases from V and 5 bases from J, with 20 bases in between. The germline gives CDR1 MDHEN, CDR2 SYDVKM. This CDR3 is built from 15 residues. The CDR3 protein is CASIIIQGGGTEAFF. In nucleotides, the CDR3 is TGTGCCAGCATTATAATACAGGGAGGGGGGACTGAAGCTTTCTTT.

The CDR3 DNA sequence: TGTGCCAGCAGTCACAGGGCGCCTCGCGGCTACACCTTC. This translates into CASSHRAPRGYTF. The chain joins TRBV12-3 or TRBV12-4 to TRBJ1-2; D is perhaps TRBD1 (6 bases). Trimming removed 5 bases from V and 8 bases from J, with 15 bases in between. CDR3 length: 13 amino acids.

The chain recombines TRBV7-9 with TRBJ2-7; 11 bases are shared with TRBD2. V shed 1 base and J 3 bases; nucleotides not matched to a gene: 2. This CDR3 is 15 amino acids long. Germline CDR1 and CDR2: SEHNR and FQNEAQ (reference sequence). The CDR3 sequence is CASSLVGTSGYEQYF. In DNA, the CDR3 is TGTGCCAGCAGCTTAGTCGGGACTAGCGGCTACGAGCAGTACTTC.

This clonotype has only a few counts. V is TRBV29-1 and J is TRBJ1-2; 10 positions match TRBD1. Per germline, CDR1 SQVTM and CDR2 ANQGSEA. V was pared by 2 bases and J by 10 bases, with 7 bases of the junction left unmatched. CDR3 length: 13 amino acids. The CDR3: CSVERGQGTTYTF. CDR3 bases: TGCAGCGTTGAACGGGGACAGGGGACAACCTACACCTTC.

This clonotype occurred a few times. The chain has TRBV12-3 or TRBV12-4 and TRBJ2-1; TRBD2 matches at 8 bases. This CDR3 has 14 amino acids. V dropped 6 bases and J dropped 8; count of bases not matched to a gene: 9. CDR3 amino acids: CASSSGLVFYEQFF. For the CDR3, the DNA is TGTGCCAGCAGCTCGGGACTAGTGTTCTATGAGCAGTTCTTC.

The chain combines TRBV6-2 or TRBV6-3 with TRBJ2-1, with D perhaps matching TRBD2 (5 bases). V lost 7 bases to trimming and J lost 6 bases, with 19 bases between them. The CDR3 length is 15 residues. The germline V gene has CDR1 MNHEY and CDR2 SVGEGT. In DNA, the CDR3 is TGTGCCAGCACTACTCCGGTATTGAGGGTCAATGAGCAGTTCTTC. Translating gives CASTTPVLRVNEQFF.